A single sample is the source of the 18 T cell receptor beta chains below, sequenced in a study of blood T cell repertoires in COVID-19. Some clones are missing from TCRdb's copy, which holds only in-frame ones; the method was immunoSEQ multiplex PCR. The sample holds 65,000 or so clones, approximately 90% seen once. The sample taken for sequencing was peripheral blood. All receptors derive from a human donor with acute or convalescent COVID-19. The donor label of this sample is uncertain.

The chain employs TRBV10-2 and TRBJ1-2; D remains ambiguous. The CDR3 runs 12 residues. Germline V CDR1 and CDR2: WSHSY, SAAADI. V was pared by 0 bases and J by 8 bases, with 7 bases between. The CDR3 here is CASSESRQGYTF. CDR3 nucleotides: TGCGCCAGCAGTGAGTCGAGACAAGGCTACACCTTC.

This clone was detected only a few times. V gene TRBV28 combines with J gene TRBJ1-3, with D possibly being TRBD1 (6 bases). Looked up from germline, CDR1 is MDHEN and CDR2 is SYDVKM. V was pared by 5 bases and J by 2 bases, with 22 bases between. The CDR3 is made up of 18 amino acids. CDR3 in DNA: TGTGCCAGCAGTCCAGTCTCAGGGGCCCGGACGGCTGGAAACACCATATATTTT. Amino acid sequence: CASSPVSGARTAGNTIYF.

This chain joins TRBV6-5 and TRBJ1-2; D remains unclear. Trimming pared 5 bases from V and 8 bases from J, leaving 6 bases between. Germline assignment: CDR1 MNHEY and CDR2 SVGAGI. The CDR3 totals 10 residues. Here the CDR3 DNA reads TGTGCCAGCAGTCCTGAGGGCTACACCTTC. Its protein product is CASSPEGYTF.

The V and J genes are TRBV15 and TRBJ1-5; a possible D gene is TRBD1 (6 bases). V was clipped by 0 bases and J by 13 bases, with 13 bases between them. This CDR3 spans 13 amino acids. Germline CDR1 reads LNHNV; CDR2 reads YYDKDF (reference sequence). CDR3 DNA: TGTGCCACCAGCAGAGATCAGGAAGACAGGCAGCATTTT. Encoded protein: CATSRDQEDRQHF.

The CDR3 loop is CASSPPVQGSSYEQYV. The CDR3 coding sequence is TGTGCCAGCAGCCCCCCCGTACAGGGAAGCTCCTACGAGCAGTACGTC. J is TRBJ2-7 and V is TRBV7-7, with D tentatively TRBD1 (6 bases). CDR1 and CDR2 (germline): SSHAT, FNYEAQ (reference sequence). V lost 5 bases to trimming and J lost 0 bases, with 17 bases between them. The CDR3 contains 16 residues.

This clone was seen once. J is TRBJ2-3 and V is TRBV15; the D is unclear. Looked up from germline, CDR1 is LNHNV and CDR2 is YYDKDF (reference sequence). This CDR3 has 21 residues. Trimming took 0 bases from V and 4 from J, leaving 29 bases between them. CDR3 bases: TGTGCCACCAGCAGAGATCTACCTAACTTAAATAGCCGCGGCCACCCAGATACGCAGTATTTT. This sequence encodes CATSRDLPNLNSRGHPDTQYF.

The chain carries TRBV18 and TRBJ2-3, with 8 positions matching TRBD1. J lost 3 bases, V lost 0 bases, and 2 bases had no gene match. The V gene's germline CDR1 is KGHSH and CDR2 LQKENI. The CDR3 loop spans 15 amino acids. CDR3 nucleotide sequence: TGTGCCAGCTCACCACCGACAGGGGTAACAGATACGCAGTATTTT. As protein: CASSPPTGVTDTQYF.

The V and J genes are TRBV11-2 and TRBJ2-5; 7 nucleotides align to TRBD2. Per the germline V gene, CDR1 is SGHAT and CDR2 is FQNNGV. This CDR3 spans 17 amino acids. V shed 4 bases and J 5 bases; nucleotides not matched to a gene: 16. CDR3 sequence (DNA): TGTGCCAGCAGCTCCGAACAGGAGAAGCGGGGAGTGGAGACCCAGTACTTC. Residues: CASSSEQEKRGVETQYF.

The chain joins TRBV13 to TRBJ2-7; D call uncertain. The CDR3 length is 14 residues. With 0 bases removed from V and 6 bases from J, the gap between germline ends came to 12 bases. Germline-derived CDR1 and CDR2 are PRHDT and FYEKMQ (reference sequence). Here the CDR3 reads CASSLGSSLSEQYF. In DNA form, the CDR3 reads TGTGCCAGCAGCTTAGGATCTAGTCTAAGCGAGCAGTACTTC.

This chain joins TRBV20-1 and TRBJ2-2, with D possibly matching TRBD2 (7 bases). The V gene lost 3 bases and the J gene lost 7 bases, with 18 bases spanning the gap. The CDR3 is made up of 15 amino acids. Germline values: CDR1 DFQATT, CDR2 SNEGSKA (reference sequence). Here the CDR3 DNA reads TGCAGTGCTAGTCGAGGGGGGGCCTCCATCGGGGAGCTGTTTTTT. This encodes CSASRGGASIGELFF.

The genes are TRBV7-3 and TRBJ2-3; D unclear. The CDR3 is made up of 13 amino acids. Trimming stripped 0 bases from V and 5 bases from J, with 6 bases between. CDR1 is SGHTA and CDR2 is FQGTGA in the germline V gene. The CDR3 nucleotides read TGTGCCAGCAGCTTAACGTCGGTAGATACGCAGTATTTT. This sequence encodes CASSLTSVDTQYF.

The chain employs TRBV15 and TRBJ2-7, with TRBD2 as a possible D gene (6 bases). Germline-derived CDR1 and CDR2 are LNHNV and YYDKDF (reference sequence). Trimming took off 3 bases at V and 4 bases at J, with 28 bases between the two ends. CDR3 size: 19 residues. The CDR3: CATSSDMGDSRLEVYEQYF. In nucleotides, the CDR3 is TGTGCCACCAGCAGTGATATGGGGGACTCCCGATTAGAGGTTTACGAGCAGTACTTC.

The chain is built from TRBV29-1 and TRBJ1-6; 7 bases fit TRBD1. Trimming at V came to 6 bases and at J to 10 bases, leaving 9 bases not matched to a gene. The V gene's germline CDR1 is SQVTM and CDR2 ANQGSEA. CDR3 length: 13 residues. CDR3 bases: TGCAGCGTCCAAACAGGGGAAGCCTCACCCCTCCACTTT. Translation: CSVQTGEASPLHF. Combining the CDR3 with reference TRBV29-1 and TRBJ1-6 gives the whole variable domain SAVISQKPSRDICQRGTSLTIQCQVDSQVTMMFWYRQQPGQSLTLIATANQGSEATYESGFVIDKFPISRPNLTFSTLTVSNMSPEDSSIYLCSVQTGEASPLHFGNGTRLTVT.

Only one count was recorded for this clone. The V and J genes are TRBV10-3 and TRBJ2-5; TRBD2 matches 9 bases. This CDR3 has 16 amino acids. J was trimmed by 2 bases and V by 6 bases; bases with no gene match: 10. Germline assignment: CDR1 ENHRY and CDR2 SYGVKD. The CDR3 spells CAIRASSGESQETQYF. CDR3 DNA: TGTGCCATCAGGGCCTCTAGCGGGGAGTCTCAAGAGACCCAGTACTTC.

J is TRBJ2-7 and V is TRBV18, with D possibly being TRBD1 (6 bases). CDR3 length: 14 residues. Trimming took 3 bases from V and 4 from J, leaving 13 bases between them. Germline V gives CDR1 KGHSH, CDR2 LQKENI. This CDR3 reads CASSPPGDSYEQYF. DNA of the CDR3: TGTGCCAGCTCACCCCCAGGGGATTCTTACGAGCAGTACTTC.

The V gene is TRBV7-3, the J gene TRBJ1-6; TRBD1 is a possible D gene (5 bases). Per the germline V gene, CDR1 is SGHTA and CDR2 is FQGTGA. Deletions cut 1 base from V and 9 bases from J, with 13 bases between. The CDR3 covers 15 residues. CDR3 DNA: TGTGCCAGCAGCTTAAACCCCGGGGGTGGTTCACCCCTCCACTTT. It encodes CASSLNPGGGSPLHF.

In its sample, this clone was seen once. The V gene is TRBV19, the J gene TRBJ2-1; 16 nucleotides align to TRBD2. Germline assignment: CDR1 LNHDA and CDR2 SQIVND (reference sequence). The V gene end was trimmed by 4 bases and the J gene end by 7 bases; junction bases not matched to a gene: 10. This CDR3 has 18 residues. In DNA form, the CDR3 reads TGTGCCAGTAGTAGGGTACCGGGACTAGCGGGAGGGACGAATGAGCAGTTCTTC. Translated, it gives CASSRVPGLAGGTNEQFF.

The V and J genes are TRBV19 and TRBJ2-7; TRBD2 is a possible D gene (5 bases). Germline V gene data show CDR1 as LNHDA and CDR2 as SQIVND (reference sequence). There are 13 residues in the CDR3. V lost 5 bases and J lost 7, with 15 bases in between. CDR3 DNA: TGTGCCAGTAGTCTACTAGGTTCGGGTGAGCAGTACTTC. Its protein product is CASSLLGSGEQYF.